Presented here are 13 T cell receptor beta chains from one specimen sequenced in a study of T-cell reconstitution after alpha-beta-depleted transplantation in children. Molecular barcoding with unique molecular identifiers was used for the TCRbeta library. MiXCR, applied by TCRdb to the PCR reads, yields one record per CDR3 protein. Among 580,000 or so distinct CDR3 sequences listed, about 23% were seen once. The sample consisted of PBMCs, mostly from graft donor cells, taken 360 days after TCRalphabeta/CD19-depleted stem cell transplant. Receptors originate from a boy younger than two who had a stem cell transplant for acute myeloid leukemia, so the T cells may come from the graft donor.

The chain employs TRBV12-3 or TRBV12-4 and TRBJ2-5, with 8 bases aligning to TRBD2. The CDR3 loop spans 14 amino acids. V dropped 3 bases and J dropped 4; count of bases not matched to a gene: 4. The CDR3, as DNA: TGTGCCAGCAGTTTCCGGGGGGGCCCAGAGACCCAGTACTTC. Translated, it gives CASSFRGGPETQYF.

This clonotype was observed a handful of times. CDR3 nucleotides: TGTGCCAGCAGTTACTCGGGAGGTAGCGGCCTACAAGAGACCCAGTACTTC. Translated, it gives CASSYSGGSGLQETQYF. J is TRBJ2-5 and V is TRBV6-5; a possible D gene is TRBD2 (6 bases). The V end lost 0 bases, the J end lost 2 bases, and 16 bases lay between the germline ends. The germline gives CDR1 MNHEY, CDR2 SVGAGI. The CDR3 has 17 amino acids.

This chain connects TRBV7-7 to TRBJ2-2; a possible D gene is TRBD1 (5 bases). Trimming stripped 5 bases from V and 6 bases from J, with 13 bases between. The CDR3 runs to 14 residues. The germline CDR1 and CDR2 sequences are SSHAT and FNYEAQ (reference sequence). Here the CDR3 reads CASSPRVSAGELFF. The CDR3 DNA is TGTGCCAGCAGCCCCAGGGTGTCGGCCGGGGAGCTGTTTTTT.

The CDR3 here is CASSFRGHGSNEQFF. The DNA of the CDR3 is TGTGCCAGCAGCTTTCGGGGGCACGGTAGCAATGAGCAGTTCTTC. The chain has TRBV5-5 and TRBJ2-1; D could derive from TRBD1 or TRBD2 (6 bases each). V gave up 2 bases and J gave up 6 bases, with 15 bases separating them. Germline CDR1 reads SGHKS; CDR2 reads YYEKEE (reference sequence). The CDR3 extends over 15 amino acids. The complete variable domain, with remaining parts taken from reference TRBV5-5 and TRBJ2-1, reads DAGVTQSPTHLIKTRGQQVTLRCSPISGHKSVSWYQQVLGQGPQFIFQYYEKEERGRGNFPDRFSARQFPNYSSELNVNALLLGDSALYLCASSFRGHGSNEQFFGPGTRLTVL.

In its sample, this clonotype was seen many times. The rearrangement uses TRBV20-1 and TRBJ1-3, with unresolved D. V lost 3 bases, J lost 6 bases, and 6 bases lay in between. The CDR3 covers 11 residues. Germline lookup yields CDR1 DFQATT and CDR2 SNEGSKA (reference sequence). CDR3 nucleotide sequence: TGCAGTGCTAGTACAGAAAACACCATATATTTT. Its protein is CSASTENTIYF.

This clonotype was seen a handful of times. The V call is TRBV11-2, the J call TRBJ2-1; D unclear. Germline lookup yields CDR1 SGHAT and CDR2 FQNNGV. The CDR3 extends over 12 amino acids. The V end lost 6 bases, the J end lost 5 bases, and 8 bases lay between the germline ends. CDR3 DNA: TGTGCCAGCAGGGTCGGGCACAATGAGCAGTTCTTC. It is translated as CASRVGHNEQFF.

This clonotype was detected a few times. The J gene is TRBJ2-1, the V gene TRBV25-1; D gene ambiguous. CDR1 is MGHDK and CDR2 is SYGVNS in the germline V gene. V shed 7 bases and J shed 6 bases, with 7 bases lying between them. The CDR3 totals 11 residues. The CDR3 DNA reads as TGTGCCAGCATGCGGATCAATGAGCAGTTCTTC. It is translated as CASMRINEQFF.

The chain combines TRBV6-2 or TRBV6-3 with TRBJ2-7, with D perhaps assigned TRBD1 or TRBD2 (5 bases each). The CDR3 is made up of 12 amino acids. Trimming took off 2 bases at V and 8 bases at J, with 10 bases between the two ends. CDR1 is MNHEY, CDR2 SVGEGT, per germline. CDR3 amino acids: CASSYRPGQQYV. Written as DNA, the CDR3 is TGTGCCAGCAGTTACCGTCCGGGACAGCAGTACGTC.

This clonotype has ten or more counts. J is TRBJ2-4 and V is TRBV6-5; D possibly corresponds to TRBD1 (5 bases). CDR1 is MNHEY and CDR2 is SVGAGI in the germline V gene. The V gene lost 2 bases and the J gene lost 0 bases, with 11 bases spanning the gap. The CDR3 runs to 16 residues. The CDR3, as DNA: TGTGCCAGCAGTTACGGGCCAGGGTTAGCCAAAAACATTCAGTACTTC. Amino acid sequence: CASSYGPGLAKNIQYF.

In this sample, this clonotype turned up many times. V and J are TRBV29-1 and TRBJ2-3, with D possibly being TRBD1 or TRBD2 (5 bases each). Germline CDR1 SQVTM, CDR2 ANQGSEA. This CDR3 has 13 residues. V was trimmed by 6 bases and J by 2 bases, leaving 12 bases between them. For the CDR3, the DNA is TGCAGCGTCAAGGGACCGCTCACAGATACGCAGTATTTT. This encodes CSVKGPLTDTQYF.

The gene calls are TRBV7-9 and TRBJ2-7; tentatively, D is TRBD2 (6 bases). Germline-derived CDR1 and CDR2 are SEHNR and FQNEAQ (reference sequence). V shed 5 bases and J shed 0 bases, with 11 bases lying between them. There are 14 residues in the CDR3. Here the CDR3 DNA reads TGTGCCAGCAGCGCGGGAAGGTCCTCCTACGAGCAGTACTTC. Its protein product is CASSAGRSSYEQYF.

In this sample, this clonotype turned up a few times. The chain combines TRBV12-3 or TRBV12-4 with TRBJ1-2, with D unresolved. CDR3 length: 12 amino acids. The V end lost 3 bases, the J end lost 4 bases, and 6 bases lay between the germline ends. CDR3 residues: CASSFETYGYTF. CDR3 coding DNA: TGTGCCAGCAGTTTTGAGACCTATGGCTACACCTTC.

This clonotype was picked up a small number of times. This chain joins TRBV29-1 and TRBJ2-1; D is uncertain. V was cut by 0 bases and J by 7 bases, with 10 bases left in between. CDR1 and CDR2 (germline): SQVTM, ANQGSEA. This CDR3 region has 13 residues. CDR3 protein: CSVEDNSRNEQFF. The CDR3 DNA reads as TGCAGCGTTGAAGATAACAGCAGGAATGAGCAGTTCTTC.